Each of the 16 T cell receptor beta chains below was sequenced from the same sample in a study of OX40 agonist ivuxolimab in advanced cancers. Method: immunoSEQ multiplex PCR; TCRdb's copy keeps in-frame clones and lacks some. This table holds 20,000 to 25,000 clones, 80% to 90% found once. The input for sequencing was CD4+ or CD8+ T cells sorted from blood, taken in a trial of the OX40 agonist ivuxolimab. These receptors were obtained from an adult with an advanced solid tumor such as melanoma, head and neck, liver or kidney cancer.

The chain joins TRBV4-1 to TRBJ2-7; the D is unclear. Trimming cost V 3 bases and J 0 bases, with 9 bases left between them. CDR1 MGHRA and CDR2 YSYEKL come from the germline V gene. The CDR3 contains 14 residues. The CDR3 loop reads CASSHRANSYEQYF. CDR3 bases: TGCGCCAGCAGCCATCGGGCCAACTCCTACGAGCAGTACTTC.

J is TRBJ2-7 and V is TRBV5-1; 8 bases agree with TRBD2. Trimming took 2 bases from V and 3 from J; bases not matched to a gene: 7. The CDR3 is made up of 15 amino acids. CDR1 and CDR2 (germline): SGHRS, YFSETQ. The CDR3 nucleotides read TGCGCCAGCAGCTTTCGGGAGGGCCTCGGCTACGAGCAGTACTTC. The encoded protein is CASSFREGLGYEQYF.

This clone was observed a few times. The V call is TRBV6-5, the J call TRBJ2-3; maybe TRBD2 (6 bases). The CDR3 is 15 amino acids. Germline values: CDR1 MNHEY, CDR2 SVGAGI. The V end was cut by 0 bases, the J end by 5 bases, with 12 bases between. Written as DNA, the CDR3 is TGTGCCAGCAGTTACTCATGGGGGGACGGAGATACGCAGTATTTT. Translated, it gives CASSYSWGDGDTQYF.

This chain uses TRBV7-9 with TRBJ2-2, with unresolved D. Trimming left V 3 bases short and J 5 bases short, with 19 bases between. The V gene's germline CDR1 is SEHNR and CDR2 FQNEAQ (reference sequence). The CDR3 sequence is 17 residues long. The CDR3: CASSFWRPGRRTGELFF. Here the CDR3 DNA reads TGTGCCAGCAGCTTTTGGCGCCCAGGTCGTCGTACCGGGGAGCTGTTTTTT.

This clone was detected once. The V and J genes are TRBV27 and TRBJ2-7, with a tentative D call TRBD2 (5 bases). Trimming removed 3 bases at V and 1 base at J, with 10 bases between. The germline V gene encodes CDR1 MNHEY and CDR2 SMNVEV (reference sequence). This CDR3 is built from 14 residues. CDR3 loop: CASSFEGPSYEQYF. The CDR3 DNA reads TGTGCCAGCAGTTTCGAGGGCCCTTCCTACGAGCAGTACTTC.

This chain uses TRBV6-1 with TRBJ1-2; D not certain. CDR3 length: 13 residues. Germline CDR1 MNHNS, CDR2 SASEGT. V lost 10 bases, J lost 7 bases, and 19 bases lay in between. CDR3 in amino acids: CANMDLLAGGYTF. Here the CDR3 DNA reads TGTGCCAACATGGACCTCCTGGCCGGTGGCTACACCTTC.

The chain combines TRBV7-9 with TRBJ1-3, with D possibly TRBD1 on 6 matching bases. The CDR3 runs to 15 residues. The germline V and J ends were trimmed by 6 bases and 0 bases, with 12 bases remaining between them. Germline assignment: CDR1 SEHNR and CDR2 FQNEAQ (reference sequence). In DNA, the CDR3 is TGTGCCAGCAGACCAGCGGACAGCTCTGGAAACACCATATATTTT. Residues: CASRPADSSGNTIYF. Variable domain in full (rest from reference TRBV7-9 and TRBJ1-3): DTGVSQNPRHKITKRGQNVTFRCDPISEHNRLYWYRQTLGQGPEFLTYFQNEAQLEKSRLLSDRFSAERPKGSFSTLEIQRTEQGDSAMYLCASRPADSSGNTIYFGEGSWLTVV.

The rearrangement uses TRBV28 and TRBJ2-5; the D gene could be TRBD1 or TRBD2 (6 bases each). The V end was cut by 3 bases, the J end by 4 bases, with 12 bases between. This CDR3 is 14 amino acids long. Germline CDR1 and CDR2: MDHEN and SYDVKM. The CDR3 loop is CASSLPQGGETQYF. CDR3 in DNA: TGTGCCAGCAGTTTGCCACAGGGAGGAGAGACCCAGTACTTC.

This chain joins TRBV6-6 and TRBJ2-5; D is undetermined. The CDR3 is 13 residues long. V lost 2 bases, J lost 1 base, and 5 bases lay in between. The germline V gene has CDR1 MNHNY and CDR2 SVGAGI (reference sequence). The CDR3 nucleotides read TGTGCCAGCAGTTACGCGGTCCAAGAGACCCAGTACTTC. This sequence encodes CASSYAVQETQYF.

This chain links TRBV15 with TRBJ2-7; 10 bases line up with TRBD1. This CDR3 has 13 amino acids. J lost 6 bases, V lost 3 bases, and 2 bases had no gene match. The germline V gene has CDR1 LNHNV and CDR2 YYDKDF (reference sequence). The CDR3 coding sequence is TGTGCCACCAGCAGTGGGGACAGGGGCGAGCAGTACTTC. Protein: CATSSGDRGEQYF.

This clone is large by share. The rearrangement uses TRBV7-3 and TRBJ2-1, with D possibly matching TRBD2 (5 bases). V lost 5 bases and J 7 bases, leaving 12 bases between the germline ends. The CDR3 extends over 13 amino acids. The V gene's germline CDR1 is SGHTA and CDR2 FQGTGA. CDR3 DNA sequence: TGTGCCAGCAGCCCAGAGGGATTGAATGAGCAGTTCTTC. As protein: CASSPEGLNEQFF.

The gene calls are TRBV5-1 and TRBJ2-1; 8 bases are shared with TRBD1. CDR1 is SGHRS and CDR2 is YFSETQ in the germline V gene. This CDR3 spans 19 amino acids. V trimming: 0 bases; J trimming: 3 bases; junction bases outside the gene matches: 14. The CDR3 DNA reads as TGCGCCAGCAGCTTGGCCGGGCAGGGGGCCGTAGAATACTACAATGAGCAGTTCTTC. Its translation is CASSLAGQGAVEYYNEQFF. Supplemented by reference TRBV5-1 and TRBJ2-1, the full variable domain reads KAGVTQTPRYLIKTRGQQVTLSCSPISGHRSVSWYQQTPGQGLQFLFEYFSETQRNKGNFPGRFSGRQFSNSRSEMNVSTLELGDSALYLCASSLAGQGAVEYYNEQFFGPGTRLTVL.

The chain recombines TRBV30 with TRBJ2-5, with D possibly being TRBD2 (6 bases). Between the trimmed V and J ends, which lost 2 bases and 2 bases, there was a span of 15 bases. Germline values: CDR1 GTSNPN, CDR2 SVGIG (reference sequence). The CDR3 totals 15 residues. CDR3 residues: CAWSSSGLGQETQYF. The CDR3 DNA follows: TGTGCCTGGAGTTCATCGGGACTGGGACAAGAGACCCAGTACTTC.

V usage is TRBV28 and J usage is TRBJ2-7; D is possibly TRBD2 (6 bases). This CDR3 region has 19 residues. Germline-derived CDR1 and CDR2 are MDHEN and SYDVKM. The V end lost 5 bases, the J end lost 5 bases, and 31 bases lay between the germline ends. For the CDR3, the DNA is TGTGCCAGCAGTACTCCAAGCCTCACCCGGGACTCGGAGGGGAACGAGCAGTACTTC. Translating gives CASSTPSLTRDSEGNEQYF.

The chain has TRBV7-9 and TRBJ2-7; D remains ambiguous. This CDR3 contains 13 residues. Trimming left V 0 bases short and J 1 base short, with 4 bases between. Looked up from germline, CDR1 is SEHNR and CDR2 is FQNEAQ (reference sequence). CDR3 in amino acids: CASSLAISYEQYF. The CDR3, as DNA: TGTGCCAGCAGCTTAGCCATTTCCTACGAGCAGTACTTC. Based on the CDR3 plus reference TRBV7-9 and TRBJ2-7, the full variable domain is DTGVSQNPRHKITKRGQNVTFRCDPISEHNRLYWYRQTLGQGPEFLTYFQNEAQLEKSRLLSDRFSAERPKGSFSTLEIQRTEQGDSAMYLCASSLAISYEQYFGPGTRLTVT.

The chain couples TRBV10-3 to TRBJ2-5; D may correspond to TRBD1 or TRBD2 (6 bases each). The germline V and J ends were trimmed by 4 bases and 5 bases, with 23 bases remaining between them. This CDR3 has 17 amino acids. CDR1 ENHRY and CDR2 SYGVKD come from the germline V gene. The CDR3 coding sequence is TGTGCCATCAGTGGGTCCCAAGGAGGGGGGATATGGGAGACCCAGTACTTC. Its protein product is CAISGSQGGGIWETQYF.